These 32 T cell receptor beta chains were all obtained from the same sample, sequenced in a study of blood T cell repertoires in COVID-19. Data came from immunoSEQ multiplex PCR; TCRdb stores just in-frame clones and leaves some out. The sample holds around 24,000 clones, around 85% seen once. Sequencing was performed on peripheral blood. All receptors derive from a woman aged 80 or older with acute or convalescent COVID-19.

This chain links TRBV24-1 with TRBJ2-5; 10 bases fit TRBD2. The CDR3 consists of 15 residues. Per the germline V gene, CDR1 is KGHDR and CDR2 is SFDVKD. V was clipped by 5 bases and J by 2 bases; unmatched bases: 4. CDR3 DNA: TGTGCCACCAGTGGGGGGACTAGCGCACAAGAGACCCAGTACTTC. Protein sequence: CATSGGTSAQETQYF.

The rearrangement uses TRBV24-1 and TRBJ1-5; D gene ambiguous. The ends were cut back, 3 bases at V and 8 bases at J, with 13 bases in the middle. Looked up from germline, CDR1 is KGHDR and CDR2 is SFDVKD. The CDR3 length is 14 residues. Here the CDR3 DNA reads TGTGCCACCAGTGATCCCGGCGGCGGGGAGCCCCAGCATTTT. Its translation is CATSDPGGGEPQHF.

The table lists this clone with a few counts. The rearrangement joins TRBV7-2 to TRBJ1-2; 7 nucleotides match TRBD1. Losses at the gene ends were 5 bases for V and 6 bases for J; bases not matched to a gene: 9. Germline CDR1 SGHTA, CDR2 FQGNSA. CDR3 length equals 14 residues. CDR3 region: CASSPGPTGNGYTF. The CDR3 nucleotides read TGTGCCAGCAGCCCCGGGCCGACAGGGAATGGCTACACCTTC.

This clone turned up a few times. The chain employs TRBV5-1 and TRBJ2-7; the match to TRBD2 covers 7 bases. The CDR3 loop spans 16 amino acids. Germline CDR1 reads SGHRS; CDR2 reads YFSETQ. J lost 3 bases, V lost 2 bases, and 11 bases had no gene match. The CDR3 region has the DNA TGCGCCAGCAGCTTTGTATCTAGCGGAAACATCTACGAGCAGTACTTC. Protein sequence: CASSFVSSGNIYEQYF.

The chain has TRBV5-6 and TRBJ2-7, with 9 bases fitting TRBD2. This CDR3 contains 15 residues. Germline V gene sequence: CDR1 SGHDT, CDR2 YYEEEE. With 0 bases clipped from V and 1 base from J, the junction kept 2 bases outside the gene matches. CDR3 in amino acids: CASSLGLADSYEQYF. The CDR3 DNA is TGTGCCAGCAGCTTGGGACTAGCGGATTCCTACGAGCAGTACTTC.

The chain links TRBV4-1 to TRBJ2-1, with D possibly matching TRBD1 (6 bases). Germline V CDR1 and CDR2: MGHRA, YSYEKL. The CDR3 extends over 17 amino acids. With 1 base removed from V and 9 bases from J, the gap between germline ends came to 22 bases. In DNA form, the CDR3 reads TGCGCCAGCAGCCAAGTGCCTAATAGCTCCCCCAGGGGTGAGCAGTTCTTC. This encodes CASSQVPNSSPRGEQFF.

The rearrangement uses TRBV27 and TRBJ2-2, with 9 bases matching TRBD2. The CDR3 is made up of 18 amino acids. Trimming took 1 base from V and 0 from J; bases not matched to a gene: 6. Germline V gives CDR1 MNHEY, CDR2 SMNVEV (reference sequence). The CDR3, as DNA: TGTGCCAGCAGTTTATTGGTTAGCGGGGGAACGAACACCGGGGAGCTGTTTTTT. Its protein is CASSLLVSGGTNTGELFF.

The V call is TRBV19, the J call TRBJ1-5, with D perhaps TRBD1 (5 bases). The V end was cut by 9 bases, the J end by 6 bases, with 12 bases between. The CDR3 spans 12 residues. Germline CDR1 and CDR2: LNHDA and SQIVND (reference sequence). The CDR3 region is CASGGRGQPQHF. In DNA form, the CDR3 reads TGTGCCAGCGGGGGGAGGGGTCAGCCCCAGCATTTT.

The rearrangement links TRBV6-2 or TRBV6-3 to TRBJ2-3; 7 nucleotides align to TRBD2. Trimming took 6 bases from V and 7 from J; bases not matched to a gene: 4. This CDR3 comprises 12 residues. The germline CDR1 and CDR2 sequences are MNHEY and SVGEGT. The CDR3 nucleotides read TGTGCCAGCAGCTCCGGGGGGAATACGCAGTATTTT. Translated, it gives CASSSGGNTQYF.

This clone is labeled as medium-sized. The chain carries TRBV5-8 and TRBJ1-5; the D gene is possibly TRBD1 (6 bases). CDR3 length: 15 amino acids. Trimming left V 5 bases short and J 0 bases short, with 12 bases between. CDR1 SGHTS and CDR2 YDEGEE come from the germline V gene. CDR3 DNA sequence: TGTGCCAGCAGTATACAGGGTTATAGCAATCAGCCCCAGCATTTT. Its translation is CASSIQGYSNQPQHF.

This chain connects TRBV30 to TRBJ1-6, with D perhaps TRBD1 (5 bases). Trimming took off 2 bases at V and 5 bases at J, with 7 bases between the two ends. There are 13 residues in the CDR3. Germline V gene lookup returns CDR1 GTSNPN and CDR2 SVGIG (reference sequence). The DNA for the CDR3 is TGTGCCTGGAGTCCAGGGAATAATTCACCCCTCCACTTT. Translating gives CAWSPGNNSPLHF.

The chain employs TRBV7-3 and TRBJ1-6; TRBD1 is a possible D gene (5 bases). The CDR3 length is 15 residues. Germline V gene data show CDR1 as SGHTA and CDR2 as FQGTGA. Trimming took off 3 bases at V and 1 base at J, with 7 bases between the two ends. The CDR3 bases are TGTGCCAGCAGCTTGGAGGGGTCCTATAATTCACCCCTCCACTTT. Its translation: CASSLEGSYNSPLHF.

The gene calls are TRBV3-1 (or the pseudogene TRBV3-2) and TRBJ2-5, with TRBD1 matching over 7 bases. This CDR3 contains 16 residues. V trimming: 1 base; J trimming: 5 bases; junction bases outside the gene matches: 10. From germline, CDR1 is LGHDT and CDR2 YNNKEL (reference sequence). The CDR3 protein is CASSQGTAGGGETQYF. CDR3 DNA sequence: TGTGCCAGCAGCCAAGGTACTGCAGGGGGTGGGGAGACCCAGTACTTC.

In DNA form, the CDR3 reads TGTGCCAGCAAACAGGGGGGGAACACTGAAGCTTTCTTT. As protein: CASKQGGNTEAFF. V and J are TRBV6-6 and TRBJ1-1; 8 bases agree with TRBD1. CDR1 is MNHNY, CDR2 SVGAGI, per germline (reference sequence). V dropped 7 bases and J dropped 1; count of bases not matched to a gene: 2. This CDR3 is built from 13 residues.

Only a few counts were recorded for this clone. The identical CDR3 is also encoded by other nucleotide sequences in the sample. V is TRBV27 and J is TRBJ1-5, with 9 bases identical to TRBD1. V lost 0 bases, J lost 4 bases, and 1 base stayed unmatched. The CDR3 has 15 amino acids. Germline CDR1 reads MNHEY; CDR2 reads SMNVEV (reference sequence). The CDR3 bases are TGTGCCAGCAGTTTATCCGGGACAGGGAATCAGCCCCAGCATTTT. Translating it yields CASSLSGTGNQPQHF.

The gene calls are TRBV14 and TRBJ2-3; 12 bases are shared with TRBD2. Germline V gene lookup returns CDR1 SGHDN and CDR2 FVKESK. The CDR3 covers 15 residues. V lost 5 bases and J lost 7; bases outside the gene matches: 7. CDR3 coding DNA: TGTGCCAGCAGCTACGGACTAGCGGGGCTTAATACGCAGTATTTT. It codes for CASSYGLAGLNTQYF.

The chain recombines TRBV4-1 with TRBJ2-2; 8 bases agree with TRBD1. Germline CDR1 reads MGHRA; CDR2 reads YSYEKL. The CDR3 runs 16 residues. Trimming cost V 3 bases and J 1 base; bases outside gene matches: 4. CDR3: CASSQPDRGNTGELFF. The CDR3 DNA sequence: TGCGCCAGCAGCCAGCCAGACAGGGGGAACACCGGGGAGCTGTTTTTT.

The rearrangement uses TRBV5-5 and TRBJ1-6, with 9 bases fitting TRBD1. The junction had 11 bases not matched to a gene; V was cut back by 4 bases and J by 0 bases. Germline V gene sequence: CDR1 SGHKS, CDR2 YYEKEE (reference sequence). The CDR3 extends over 19 amino acids. CDR3: CASSIAEQGAGSYNSPLHF. The CDR3 DNA sequence: TGTGCCAGCAGCATAGCCGAACAGGGGGCGGGCTCCTATAATTCACCCCTCCACTTT.

The CDR3 here is CASSLDISNTEAFF. The CDR3 region has the DNA TGCGCCAGCAGCTTGGATATTTCGAACACTGAAGCTTTCTTT. The rearrangement uses TRBV5-1 and TRBJ1-1; D uncertain. Between the trimmed V and J ends, which lost 0 bases and 1 base, there was a span of 7 bases. Looked up from germline, CDR1 is SGHRS and CDR2 is YFSETQ. The length of the CDR3 is 14 residues.

In its sample, this clone was seen a few times. The genes are TRBV7-3 and TRBJ1-1, with TRBD1 identical over 9 bases. Germline assignment: CDR1 SGHTA and CDR2 FQGTGA. V trimming: 3 bases; J trimming: 0 bases; junction bases outside the gene matches: 11. CDR3 length: 18 residues. The CDR3 reads CASSLQAQGASLNTEAFF. In DNA form, the CDR3 reads TGTGCCAGCAGCTTGCAAGCACAGGGGGCGTCTCTGAACACTGAAGCTTTCTTT.

The rearrangement joins TRBV2 to TRBJ2-4; 10 bases align to TRBD2. The junction had 6 bases not matched to a gene; V was cut back by 4 bases and J by 0 bases. Germline V gives CDR1 SNHLY, CDR2 FYNNEI. The CDR3 covers 17 residues. The CDR3 protein is CASSGTSGSLAKNIQYF. CDR3 bases: TGTGCCAGCAGTGGGACTAGCGGCTCCCTAGCCAAAAACATTCAGTACTTC.

The gene calls are TRBV29-1 and TRBJ1-3, with D unclear. The ends were cut back, 6 bases at V and 3 bases at J, with 12 bases in the middle. The germline V gene has CDR1 SQVTM and CDR2 ANQGSEA. The CDR3 sequence is 13 residues long. The CDR3 DNA follows: TGCAGCGTCCTAACAGTACTTGGAAACACCATATATTTT. It translates to CSVLTVLGNTIYF.

This chain links TRBV25-1 with TRBJ1-1, with 8 bases lining up with TRBD1. Germline V gene data show CDR1 as MGHDK and CDR2 as SYGVNS. CDR3 length: 14 amino acids. V lost 4 bases to trimming and J lost 4 bases; unmatched junction nucleotides: 5. As DNA, the CDR3 is TGTGCCAGCAGTGCCCAGGGGGCGGCCACTGAAGCTTTCTTT. Its protein is CASSAQGAATEAFF.

The chain employs TRBV11-2 and TRBJ2-1; TRBD1 might be the D (5 bases). The V end lost 0 bases, the J end lost 10 bases, and 16 bases lay between the germline ends. Germline values: CDR1 SGHAT, CDR2 FQNNGV. The CDR3 has 15 residues. CDR3 amino acids: CASSLEAGPEEEQFF. As DNA, the CDR3 is TGTGCCAGCAGCTTAGAGGCAGGGCCCGAAGAAGAGCAGTTCTTC.

CDR3: CASGLVLGGQLTNEKLFF. CDR3 sequence (DNA): TGTGCTAGTGGTTTGGTACTAGGAGGGCAGCTAACTAATGAAAAACTGTTTTTT. This chain connects TRBV12-5 to TRBJ1-4; D gene unclear. This CDR3 comprises 18 residues. The germline gives CDR1 LGHNT, CDR2 FRNRAP. Trimming stripped 0 bases from V and 1 base from J, with 15 bases between.

This clone occurred once. The J gene is TRBJ1-4, the V gene TRBV3-1 (or the pseudogene TRBV3-2); no clear D gene. Trimming took 5 bases from V and 7 from J, leaving 14 bases between them. This CDR3 comprises 14 residues. Germline V gene sequence: CDR1 LGHDT, CDR2 YNNKEL (reference sequence). CDR3 sequence: CASSRREGSEKLFF. CDR3 in DNA: TGTGCCAGCAGCAGGAGGGAAGGGAGTGAAAAACTGTTTTTT.

The rearrangement uses TRBV19 and TRBJ1-2; the match to TRBD1 covers 8 bases. Losses at the gene ends were 5 bases for V and 8 bases for J; bases not matched to a gene: 7. This CDR3 region has 13 residues. CDR1 is LNHDA, CDR2 SQIVND, per germline (reference sequence). The CDR3 sequence: CASSAGQGWGYTF. For the CDR3, the DNA is TGTGCCAGTAGTGCCGGACAGGGTTGGGGCTACACCTTC.

The chain has TRBV5-1 and TRBJ2-7; possibly TRBD2 for D (5 bases). With 4 bases removed from V and 6 bases from J, the gap between germline ends came to 17 bases. The CDR3 spans 14 residues. CDR1 SGHRS and CDR2 YFSETQ come from the germline V gene. CDR3 sequence (DNA): TGCGCCAGCAGCCAGAGGACCGGGATAATCGAGCAGTACTTC. This sequence encodes CASSQRTGIIEQYF.

The rearrangement uses TRBV19 and TRBJ1-5; D not certain. The V gene lost 0 bases and the J gene lost 10 bases, with 25 bases spanning the gap. The CDR3 loop spans 18 amino acids. CDR1 and CDR2 from the germline V gene are LNHDA and SQIVND (reference sequence). For the CDR3, the DNA is TGTGCCAGTAGTATAGATCAGTGCCATATTATAGCAATCAGCCCCCAGCATTTT. It codes for CASSIDQCHIIAISPQHF.

The rearrangement links TRBV18 to TRBJ2-1; 10 nucleotides agree with TRBD2. Germline-derived CDR1 and CDR2 are KGHSH and LQKENI. Unmatched junction bases numbered 11, after V lost 3 bases and J lost 0 bases. The CDR3 is 19 amino acids. The CDR3 region has the DNA TGTGCCAGCTCACCCCTCGGACTAGCGGACTCGAGCTCCTACAATGAGCAGTTCTTC. It codes for CASSPLGLADSSSYNEQFF.

The V and J genes are TRBV6-4 and TRBJ1-5, with 7 bases aligning to TRBD1. Trimming at V came to 2 bases and at J to 9 bases, leaving 4 bases not matched to a gene. CDR1 and CDR2 from the germline V gene are MRHNA and SNTAGT. The CDR3 length is 13 residues. The DNA for the CDR3 is TGTGCCAGCAGTGACGGAGGGACAGCGCCCCAGCATTTT. Its protein is CASSDGGTAPQHF.

This clone was seen a handful of times. CDR3 DNA sequence: TGTGCCAGCAGTTCCCCCTCCCGGACTAGCGACTCCTACGAGCAGTACTTC. Protein: CASSSPSRTSDSYEQYF. The chain joins TRBV27 to TRBJ2-7, with 9 bases fitting TRBD2. The V gene end was trimmed by 4 bases and the J gene end by 0 bases; junction bases not matched to a gene: 10. This CDR3 region has 17 residues. Germline loops: CDR1 MNHEY, CDR2 SMNVEV (reference sequence).